The T cell receptor beta chain under discussion was sequenced for a study of blood T cell repertoires in COVID-19. In the study overall: The cDNA or gDNA used as material had been derived from T cells, B-cell-depleted T cells, or PBMCs.

Germline V gene lookup returns CDR1 SGDLS and CDR2 YYNGEE. This CDR3 comprises 15 residues. V dropped 3 bases and J dropped 5; count of bases not matched to a gene: 6. In the original workflow: Amplifying reference gene primers gave estimates of nucleated cell counts. Assay used: immunoSEQ multiplex PCR; TCRdb lists only in-frame clones, some missing. V and J calls and clone size are given by that table; D and trimming were obtained from the DNA. The sample contains a few hundred thousand clones, 86% of which appear only once. Sequencing used peripheral blood. This chain links TRBV9 with TRBJ1-4, with TRBD1 matching 8 bases. This TCR was sampled from a woman in her 70s with COVID-19, enrolled during active disease. Here the CDR3 DNA reads TGTGCCAGCAGCGCCCAGGGGGCTGGGAATGAAAAACTGTTTTTT. Translating gives CASSAQGAGNEKLFF.